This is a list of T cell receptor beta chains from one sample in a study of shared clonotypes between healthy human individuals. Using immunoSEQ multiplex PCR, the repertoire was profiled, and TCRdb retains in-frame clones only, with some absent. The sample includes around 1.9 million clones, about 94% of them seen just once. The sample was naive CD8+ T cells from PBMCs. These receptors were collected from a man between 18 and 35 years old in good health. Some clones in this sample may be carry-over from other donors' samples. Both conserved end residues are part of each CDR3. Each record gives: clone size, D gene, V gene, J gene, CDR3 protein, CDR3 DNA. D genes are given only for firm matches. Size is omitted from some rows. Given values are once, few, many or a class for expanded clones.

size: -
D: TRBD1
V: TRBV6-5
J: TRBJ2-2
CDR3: CASWDRLSNTGELFF
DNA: TGTGCCAGTTGGGACAGACTCTCGAACACCGGGGAGCTGTTTTTT

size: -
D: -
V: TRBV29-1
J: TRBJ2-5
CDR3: CSVEVSRVSLETQYF
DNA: TGCAGCGTTGAAGTATCGAGGGTCTCATTAGAGACCCAGTACTTC

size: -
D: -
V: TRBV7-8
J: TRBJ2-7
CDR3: CASSLAPRGTPYEQYF
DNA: TGTGCCAGCAGCTTAGCGCCCCGCGGGACCCCCTACGAGCAGTACTTC

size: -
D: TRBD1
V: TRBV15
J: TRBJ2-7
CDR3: CATSRARGGAYEQYF
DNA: TGTGCCACCAGCAGGGCAAGAGGGGGCGCCTACGAGCAGTACTTC

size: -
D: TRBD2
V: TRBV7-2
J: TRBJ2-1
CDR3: CASSLRSGRSPYNEQFF
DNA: TGTGCCAGCAGCTTACGGAGCGGGAGATCCCCCTACAATGAGCAGTTCTTC

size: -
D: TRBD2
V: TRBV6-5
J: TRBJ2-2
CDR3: CATPRKREPTGELFF
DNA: TGTGCCACCCCGAGGAAGCGGGAGCCAACCGGGGAGCTGTTTTTT

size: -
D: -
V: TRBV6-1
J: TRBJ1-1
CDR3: CASSEAGNTEAFF
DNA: TGTGCCAGCAGTGAAGCCGGCAACACTGAAGCTTTCTTT

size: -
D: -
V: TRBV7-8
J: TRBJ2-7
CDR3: CASSDRIYEQYF
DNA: TGTGCCAGCAGCGACAGAATTTACGAGCAGTACTTC

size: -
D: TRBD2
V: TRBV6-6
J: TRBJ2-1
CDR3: CASSTRGEYEQFF
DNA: TGTGCCAGCAGTACTCGGGGGGAGTATGAGCAGTTCTTC

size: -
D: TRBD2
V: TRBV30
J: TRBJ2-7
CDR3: CAWALAGVEQYF
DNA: TGTGCCTGGGCGCTAGCGGGAGTGGAGCAGTACTTC

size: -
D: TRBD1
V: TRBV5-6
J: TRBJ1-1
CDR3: CASSWDRMNTEAFF
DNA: TGTGCCAGCAGCTGGGACAGAATGAACACTGAAGCTTTCTTT

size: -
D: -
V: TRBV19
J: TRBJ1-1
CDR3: CASRTGSTEAFF
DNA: TGTGCCAGTAGAACAGGGTCCACTGAAGCTTTCTTT

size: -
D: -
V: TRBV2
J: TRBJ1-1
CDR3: CASSQMGGPRPGSEAFF
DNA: TGTGCCAGCAGCCAGATGGGGGGGCCGCGGCCGGGGTCTGAAGCTTTCTTT

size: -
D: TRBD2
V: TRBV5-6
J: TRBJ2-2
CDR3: CASSFNSGRMAGELFF
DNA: TGTGCCAGCAGCTTCAACAGCGGGAGAATGGCCGGGGAGCTGTTTTTT

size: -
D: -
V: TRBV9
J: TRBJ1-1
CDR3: CASSVDGATEAFF
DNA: TGTGCCAGCAGCGTAGATGGAGCCACTGAAGCTTTCTTT

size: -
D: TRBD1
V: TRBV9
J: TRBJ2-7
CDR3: CASSVVGTGGFDEQYF
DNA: TGTGCCAGCAGCGTAGTCGGAACAGGGGGTTTCGACGAGCAGTACTTC

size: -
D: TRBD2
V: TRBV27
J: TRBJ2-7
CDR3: CASSFEGGPFEQYF
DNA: TGTGCCAGCAGTTTTGAGGGAGGGCCATTCGAGCAGTACTTC

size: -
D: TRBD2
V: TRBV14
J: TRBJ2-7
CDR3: CASSPFGGSLSYEQYF
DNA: TGTGCCAGCAGCCCGTTCGGCGGGAGCCTCTCCTACGAGCAGTACTTC

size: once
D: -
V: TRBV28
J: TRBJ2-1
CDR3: CASSLRAGGNEQFF
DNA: TGTGCCAGCAGTTTACGGGCAGGGGGGAATGAGCAGTTCTTC

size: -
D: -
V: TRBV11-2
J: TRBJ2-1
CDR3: CASSPARGGDNRYNEQFF
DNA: TGTGCCAGCAGCCCCGCTCGGGGCGGGGATAACCGCTACAATGAGCAGTTCTTC

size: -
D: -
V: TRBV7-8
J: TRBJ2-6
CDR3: CASSHRTGSSGANVLTF
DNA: TGTGCCAGCAGCCATCGTACGGGGAGCTCTGGGGCCAACGTCCTGACTTTC

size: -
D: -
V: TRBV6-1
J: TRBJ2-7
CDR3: CASSEFIGGEQYF
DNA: TGTGCCAGCAGTGAATTCATTGGTGGGGAGCAGTACTTC

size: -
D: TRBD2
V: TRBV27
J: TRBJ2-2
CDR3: CAAGPGLVGGELFF
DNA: TGTGCCGCGGGCCCGGGACTAGTGGGCGGGGAGCTGTTTTTT

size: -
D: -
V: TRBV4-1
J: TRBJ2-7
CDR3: CASSPVHGAYEQYF
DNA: TGCGCCAGCAGCCCCGTACACGGAGCCTACGAGCAGTACTTC

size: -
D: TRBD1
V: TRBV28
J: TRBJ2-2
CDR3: CASNSLTGFSTGELFF
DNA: TGTGCCAGCAATTCATTGACAGGGTTCAGCACCGGGGAGCTGTTTTTT

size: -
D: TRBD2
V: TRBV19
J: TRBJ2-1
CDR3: CASSPGGVPNEQFF
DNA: TGTGCCAGTAGTCCTGGGGGGGTTCCGAATGAGCAGTTCTTC

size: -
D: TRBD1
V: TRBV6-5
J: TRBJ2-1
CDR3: CASSAGQGSYNEQFF
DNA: TGTGCCAGCAGTGCGGGACAGGGGTCCTACAATGAGCAGTTCTTC

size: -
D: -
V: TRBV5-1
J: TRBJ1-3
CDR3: CASTEASGNTIYF
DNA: TGCGCCAGCACCGAAGCCTCTGGAAACACCATATATTTT

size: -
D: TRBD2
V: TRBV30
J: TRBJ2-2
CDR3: CAWRGAGEVTGELFF
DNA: TGTGCCTGGAGAGGTGCGGGAGAGGTCACCGGGGAGCTGTTTTTT

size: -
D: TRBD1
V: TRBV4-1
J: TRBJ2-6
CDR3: CASSQRQGATGANVLTF
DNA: TGCGCCAGCAGCCAAAGACAGGGGGCGACTGGGGCCAACGTCCTGACTTTC

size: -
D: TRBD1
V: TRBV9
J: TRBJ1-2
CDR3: CASSANRRTGGYGYTF
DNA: TGTGCCAGCAGCGCAAACCGGAGGACAGGGGGTTATGGCTACACCTTC

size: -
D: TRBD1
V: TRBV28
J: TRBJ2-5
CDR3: CASRTRDRGIETQYF
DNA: TGTGCCAGCAGAACCCGGGACAGGGGAATTGAGACCCAGTACTTC

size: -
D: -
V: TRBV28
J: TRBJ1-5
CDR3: CASSPVIERNYSNQPQHF
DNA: TGTGCCAGCAGCCCAGTGATAGAACGGAATTATAGCAATCAGCCCCAGCATTTT

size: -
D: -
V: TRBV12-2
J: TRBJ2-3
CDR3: CAEGYDRNSTDTQYF
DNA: TGTGCAGAGGGCTATGACCGGAATAGCACAGATACGCAGTATTTT

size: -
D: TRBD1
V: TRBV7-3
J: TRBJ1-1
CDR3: CASSLGQGAEAFF
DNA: TGTGCCAGCAGCTTAGGACAGGGGGCTGAAGCTTTCTTT

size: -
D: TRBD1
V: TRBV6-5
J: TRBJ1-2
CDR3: CASSSPWDRANYGYTF
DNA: TGTGCCAGCAGTTCGCCATGGGACAGGGCCAACTATGGCTACACCTTC

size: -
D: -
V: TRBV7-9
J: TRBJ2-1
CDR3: CASSLRLVDEQFF
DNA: TGTGCCAGCAGCTTGAGACTAGTTGATGAGCAGTTCTTC

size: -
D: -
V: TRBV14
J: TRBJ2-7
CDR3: CASSQAAGSYEQYF
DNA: TGTGCCAGCAGCCAAGCGGCAGGCTCCTACGAGCAGTACTTC

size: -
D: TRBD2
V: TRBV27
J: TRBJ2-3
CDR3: CASRLLAGLADTQYF
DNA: TGTGCCAGCAGATTGCTAGCGGGATTAGCCGATACGCAGTATTTT

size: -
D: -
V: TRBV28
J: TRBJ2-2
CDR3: CASSSGVNTGELFF
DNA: TGTGCCAGCAGTTCGGGAGTTAACACCGGGGAGCTGTTTTTT

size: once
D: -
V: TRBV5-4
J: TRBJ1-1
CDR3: CASSFNSYKAFF
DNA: TGTGCCAGCAGCTTTAACAGTTACAAAGCTTTCTTT

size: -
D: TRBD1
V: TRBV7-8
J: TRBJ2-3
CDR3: CASSPQTGGGDTQYF
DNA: TGTGCCAGCAGCCCGCAGACAGGGGGAGGTGATACGCAGTATTTT

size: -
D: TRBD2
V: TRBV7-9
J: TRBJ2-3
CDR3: CASSLELGGLAVTDTQYF
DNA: TGTGCCAGCAGCTTAGAGTTGGGTGGGCTAGCGGTAACAGATACGCAGTATTTT

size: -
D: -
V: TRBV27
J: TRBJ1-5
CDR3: CASRPGSFRQPQHF
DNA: TGTGCCAGCAGGCCAGGGTCTTTCAGGCAGCCCCAGCATTTT

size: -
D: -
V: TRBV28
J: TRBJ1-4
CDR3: CASSLSLTGEKLFF
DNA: TGTGCCAGCAGTTTATCCCTAACAGGTGAAAAACTGTTTTTT

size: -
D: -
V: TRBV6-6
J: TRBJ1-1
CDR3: CASSYSGGPNTEAFF
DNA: TGTGCCAGCAGTTACTCGGGGGGGCCGAACACTGAAGCTTTCTTT

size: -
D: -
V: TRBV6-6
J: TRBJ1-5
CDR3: CASSYGSDQPQHF
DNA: TGTGCCAGCAGTTACGGGTCCGACCAGCCCCAGCATTTT

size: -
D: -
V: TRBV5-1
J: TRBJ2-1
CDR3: CASSLGGAQDEQFF
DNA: TGCGCCAGCAGCTTGGGCGGGGCTCAGGATGAGCAGTTCTTC